This record looks at one T cell receptor beta chain sequence and its context. This sample stems from a study of blood T cell repertoires in COVID-19. How the authors handled the data: Using reference gene primer amplification, nucleated cell counts were estimated. The data were produced by immunoSEQ multiplex PCR, yet TCRdb's version contains in-frame clones alone and is incomplete. V, J and clone size are those of that table, while D and trimming were read from the DNA. The repertoire holds approximately 40,000 clones, with around 85% as singletons. The V and J ends lost 2 bases and 0 bases respectively, with 4 bases between them. The CDR3 contains 13 residues. Germline V gene sequence: CDR1 SGHTA, CDR2 FQGNSA.

Sequencing used peripheral blood. V usage is TRBV7-2 and J usage is TRBJ1-2; D unresolved. This clonotype originated in a man aged 55 to 70 with active or convalescent COVID-19. The CDR3 nucleotides read TGTGCCAGCAGCTTACCGTCTAACTATGGCTACACCTTC. Its protein product is CASSLPSNYGYTF.